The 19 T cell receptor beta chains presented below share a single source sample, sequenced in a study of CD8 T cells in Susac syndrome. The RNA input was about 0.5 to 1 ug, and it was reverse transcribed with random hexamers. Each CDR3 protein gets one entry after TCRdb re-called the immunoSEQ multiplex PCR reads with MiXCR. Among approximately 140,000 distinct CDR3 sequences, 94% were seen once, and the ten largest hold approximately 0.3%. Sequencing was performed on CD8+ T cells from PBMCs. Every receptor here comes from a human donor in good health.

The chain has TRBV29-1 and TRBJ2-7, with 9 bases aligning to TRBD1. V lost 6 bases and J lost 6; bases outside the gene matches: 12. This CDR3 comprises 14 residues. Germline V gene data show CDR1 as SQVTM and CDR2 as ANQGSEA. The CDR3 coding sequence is TGCAGCGTAGACGGACAGGGGATACATCGCGAGCAGTACTTC. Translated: CSVDGQGIHREQYF.

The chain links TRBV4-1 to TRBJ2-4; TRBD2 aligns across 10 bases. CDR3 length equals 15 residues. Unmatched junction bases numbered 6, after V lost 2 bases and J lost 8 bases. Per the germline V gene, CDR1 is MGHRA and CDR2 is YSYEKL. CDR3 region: CASSQRIGTSDIQYF. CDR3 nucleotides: TGCGCCAGCAGCCAACGGATTGGGACTAGCGACATTCAGTACTTC.

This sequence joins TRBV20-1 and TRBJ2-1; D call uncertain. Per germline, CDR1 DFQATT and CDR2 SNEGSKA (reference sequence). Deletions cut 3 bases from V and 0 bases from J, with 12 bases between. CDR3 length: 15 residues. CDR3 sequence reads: CSARVSESSYNEQFF. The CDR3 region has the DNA TGCAGTGCTAGGGTATCGGAAAGCTCCTACAATGAGCAGTTCTTC.

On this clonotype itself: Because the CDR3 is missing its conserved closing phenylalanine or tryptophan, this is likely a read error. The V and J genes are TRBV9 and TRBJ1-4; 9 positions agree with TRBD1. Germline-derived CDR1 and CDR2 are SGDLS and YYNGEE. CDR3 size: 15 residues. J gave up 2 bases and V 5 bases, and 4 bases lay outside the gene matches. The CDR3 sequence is CASRLGQGTNEKLFS. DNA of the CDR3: TGTGCCAGCAGGTTGGGACAGGGTACTAATGAAAAACTGTTTTCT.

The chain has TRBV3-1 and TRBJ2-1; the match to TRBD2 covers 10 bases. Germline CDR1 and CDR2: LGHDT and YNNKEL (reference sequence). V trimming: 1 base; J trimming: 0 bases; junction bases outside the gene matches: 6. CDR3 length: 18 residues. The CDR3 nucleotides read TGTGCCAGCAGCCAAGGACTACTAGCGGGGAGCTCCTACAATGAGCAGTTCTTC. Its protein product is CASSQGLLAGSSYNEQFF.

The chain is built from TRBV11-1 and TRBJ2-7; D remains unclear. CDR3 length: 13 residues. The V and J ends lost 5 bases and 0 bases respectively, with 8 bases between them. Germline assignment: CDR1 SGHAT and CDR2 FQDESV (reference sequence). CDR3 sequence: CASSRRSSYEQYF. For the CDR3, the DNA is TGTGCCAGCAGCCGACGGAGCTCCTACGAGCAGTACTTC.

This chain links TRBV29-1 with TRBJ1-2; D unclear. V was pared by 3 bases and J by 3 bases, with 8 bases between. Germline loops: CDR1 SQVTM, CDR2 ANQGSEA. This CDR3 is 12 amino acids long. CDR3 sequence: CSVDRSDYGYTF. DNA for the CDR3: TGCAGCGTTGACCGCAGTGACTATGGCTACACCTTC.

The chain's CDR3 is CSVVAGYGYTF. CDR3 bases: TGCAGCGTTGTGGCGGGATATGGCTACACCTTC. The V gene is TRBV29-1, the J gene TRBJ1-2; D remains ambiguous. This CDR3 comprises 11 residues. The V and J ends lost 4 bases and 5 bases respectively, with 8 bases between them. From germline, CDR1 is SQVTM and CDR2 ANQGSEA.

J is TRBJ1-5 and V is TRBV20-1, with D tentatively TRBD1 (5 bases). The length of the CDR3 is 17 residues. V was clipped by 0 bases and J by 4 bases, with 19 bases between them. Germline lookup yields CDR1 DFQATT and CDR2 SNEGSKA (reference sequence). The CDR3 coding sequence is TGCAGTGCTAGAGATGACCTAAGACAGACAAAAAATCAGCCCCAGCATTTT. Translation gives CSARDDLRQTKNQPQHF.

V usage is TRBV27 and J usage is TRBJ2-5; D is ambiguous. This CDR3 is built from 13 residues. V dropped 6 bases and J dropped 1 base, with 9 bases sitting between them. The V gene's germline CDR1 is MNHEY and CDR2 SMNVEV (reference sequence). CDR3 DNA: TGTGCCAGCAGATGGACGGCCCAAGAGACCCAGTACTTC. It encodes CASRWTAQETQYF.

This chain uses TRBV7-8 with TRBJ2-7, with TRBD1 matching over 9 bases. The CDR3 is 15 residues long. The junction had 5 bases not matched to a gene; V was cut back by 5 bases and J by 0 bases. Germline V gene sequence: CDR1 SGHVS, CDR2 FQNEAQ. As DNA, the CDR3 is TGTGCCAGCAGCGTTACAGGGGGCAACTCCTACGAGCAGTACTTC. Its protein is CASSVTGGNSYEQYF.

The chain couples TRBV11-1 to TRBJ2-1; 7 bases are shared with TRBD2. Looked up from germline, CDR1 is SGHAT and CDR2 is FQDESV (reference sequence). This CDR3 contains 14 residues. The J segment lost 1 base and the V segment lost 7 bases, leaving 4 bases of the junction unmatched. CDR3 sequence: CASTGLVSYNEQFF. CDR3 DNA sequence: TGTGCCAGCACAGGACTAGTGTCCTACAATGAGCAGTTCTTC.

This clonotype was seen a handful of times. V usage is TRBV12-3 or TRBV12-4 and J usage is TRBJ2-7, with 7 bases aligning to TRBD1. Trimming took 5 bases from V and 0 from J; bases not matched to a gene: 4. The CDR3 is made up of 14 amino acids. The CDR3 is CASSHRDSSYEQYF. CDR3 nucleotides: TGTGCCAGCAGTCACCGGGACAGCTCCTACGAGCAGTACTTC.

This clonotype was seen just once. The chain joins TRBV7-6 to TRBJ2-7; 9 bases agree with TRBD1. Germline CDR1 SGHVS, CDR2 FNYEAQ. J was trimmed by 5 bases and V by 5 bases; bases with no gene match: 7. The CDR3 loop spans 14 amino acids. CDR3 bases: TGTGCCAGCAGCCCTGGGACAGGGATCCACGAGCAGTACTTC. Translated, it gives CASSPGTGIHEQYF. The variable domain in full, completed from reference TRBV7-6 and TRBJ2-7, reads GAGVSQSPRYKVTKRGQDVALRCDPISGHVSLYWYRQALGQGPEFLTYFNYEAQQDKSGLPNDRFSAERPEGSISTLTIQRTEQRDSAMYRCASSPGTGIHEQYFGPGTRLTVT.

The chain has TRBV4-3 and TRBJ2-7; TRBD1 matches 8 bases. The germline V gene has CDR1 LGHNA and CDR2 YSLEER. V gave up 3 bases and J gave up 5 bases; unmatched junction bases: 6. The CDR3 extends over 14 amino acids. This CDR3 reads CASSHATGGNEQYF. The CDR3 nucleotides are TGCGCCAGCAGCCACGCCACAGGGGGTAACGAGCAGTACTTC.

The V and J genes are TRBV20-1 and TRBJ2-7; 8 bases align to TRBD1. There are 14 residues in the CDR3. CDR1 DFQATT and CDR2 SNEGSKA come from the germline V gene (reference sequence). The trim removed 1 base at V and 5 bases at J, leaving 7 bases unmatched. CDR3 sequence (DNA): TGCAGTGCTAGAGGGCCTCAGGGGGCGCACGAGCAGTACTTC. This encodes CSARGPQGAHEQYF.

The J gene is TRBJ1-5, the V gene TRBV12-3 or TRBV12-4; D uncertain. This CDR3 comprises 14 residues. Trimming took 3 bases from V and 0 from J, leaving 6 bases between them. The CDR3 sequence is CASSFWGSNQPQHF. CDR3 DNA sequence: TGTGCCAGCAGTTTTTGGGGTAGCAATCAGCCCCAGCATTTT.

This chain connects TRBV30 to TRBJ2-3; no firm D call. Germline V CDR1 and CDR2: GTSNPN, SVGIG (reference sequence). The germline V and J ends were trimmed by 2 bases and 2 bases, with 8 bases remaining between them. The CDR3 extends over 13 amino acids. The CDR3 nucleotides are TGTGCCTGGAGTAAAATAGACACAGATACGCAGTATTTT. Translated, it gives CAWSKIDTDTQYF.

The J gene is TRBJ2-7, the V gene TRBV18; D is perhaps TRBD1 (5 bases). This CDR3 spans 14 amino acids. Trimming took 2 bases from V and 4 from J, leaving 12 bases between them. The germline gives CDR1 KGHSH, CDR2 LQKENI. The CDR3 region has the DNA TGTGCCAGCTCACCAGGGCCAGGGTGGTACGAGCAGTACTTC. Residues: CASSPGPGWYEQYF.